One sample yielded the 5 T cell receptor beta chains listed below, sequenced in a study of memory CD4+ T cells and cytomegalovirus serostatus. The sort gate was single viable CD3+CD4+CD8-CD45RO+ cells for memory CD4+ T cells. Data came from immunoSEQ multiplex PCR; TCRdb stores just in-frame clones and leaves some out. The sample holds tens of thousands of clones; roughly 80% are singletons and the top ten take about 0.65%. What was sequenced was memory CD4+ T cells from blood. The source is an adult in good health and CMV-seronegative. Some clones in this sample may be carry-over from other donors' samples.

This chain connects TRBV9 to TRBJ1-6, with D possibly matching TRBD1 (6 bases). Germline V gives CDR1 SGDLS, CDR2 YYNGEE. Trimming left V 0 bases short and J 10 bases short, with 14 bases between. The CDR3 runs 15 residues. The CDR3 sequence: CASSVESGGQSPLHF. Written as DNA, the CDR3 is TGTGCCAGCAGCGTAGAATCTGGGGGCCAGTCACCCCTCCACTTT.

The chain employs TRBV7-2 and TRBJ2-7; D gene unclear. V was pared by 5 bases and J by 3 bases, with 17 bases between. This CDR3 region has 15 residues. The germline V gene encodes CDR1 SGHTA and CDR2 FQGNSA. The CDR3 bases are TGTGCCAGCAGCCCCCCCATGGTCGGCGTCTACGAGCAGTACTTC. Its protein product is CASSPPMVGVYEQYF.

Only a few counts were recorded for this clone. This chain joins TRBV9 and TRBJ1-3; D remains unclear. Germline CDR1 and CDR2: SGDLS and YYNGEE. CDR3 size: 16 residues. The V end was cut by 2 bases, the J end by 0 bases, with 12 bases between. The CDR3 DNA sequence: TGTGCCAGCAGCGTCGGGGAGTCTAACTCTGGAAACACCATATATTTT. Protein sequence: CASSVGESNSGNTIYF. The full variable domain, completed using reference TRBV9 and TRBJ1-3, is DSGVTQTPKHLITATGQRVTLRCSPRSGDLSVYWYQQSLDQGLQFLIQYYNGEERAKGNILERFSAQQFPDLHSELNLSSLELGDSALYFCASSVGESNSGNTIYFGEGSWLTVV.

The chain is built from TRBV2 and TRBJ1-1; 9 nucleotides agree with TRBD1. Trimming cost V 3 bases and J 3 bases; bases outside gene matches: 8. CDR3 length: 16 residues. Per the germline V gene, CDR1 is SNHLY and CDR2 is FYNNEI. The CDR3 sequence is CASSEGTGKVHTEAFF. In nucleotides, the CDR3 is TGTGCCAGCAGTGAGGGGACAGGGAAGGTTCACACTGAAGCTTTCTTT.

J is TRBJ1-1 and V is TRBV6-6; tentatively, D is TRBD1 (6 bases). Trimming took 2 bases from V and 5 from J, leaving 12 bases between them. CDR3 length equals 14 residues. Looked up from germline, CDR1 is MNHNY and CDR2 is SVGAGI (reference sequence). In nucleotides, the CDR3 is TGTGCCAGCAGTTACGGGGGCCAGACGACTGAAGCTTTCTTT. This encodes CASSYGGQTTEAFF.